A single sample is the source of the 25 T cell receptor beta chains below, sequenced in a study of T-cell reconstitution after alpha-beta-depleted transplantation in children. It was with unique molecular identifiers that the TCRbeta library was prepared. TCRdb re-derived calls from the PCR reads in MiXCR, one entry per CDR3 protein. The table shows about 980,000 distinct CDR3 sequences, with about 26% occurring only once. This material consisted of PBMCs, mostly from graft donor cells, taken 360 days after TCRalphabeta/CD19-depleted stem cell transplant. The receptors stem from a boy younger than two who had a stem cell transplant for SCID, so the T cells may come from the graft donor.

Only a few counts were recorded for this clonotype. The chain has TRBV20-1 and TRBJ2-7; 10 nucleotides agree with TRBD2. Per germline, CDR1 DFQATT and CDR2 SNEGSKA (reference sequence). V lost 2 bases, J lost 2 bases, and 9 bases stayed unmatched. CDR3 size: 16 residues. The chain's CDR3 is CSARFSGGHHPYEQYF. The CDR3, as DNA: TGCAGTGCTAGATTTAGCGGGGGGCACCATCCCTACGAGCAGTACTTC.

As DNA, the CDR3 is TGTGCCAGCAGCTTGGGCAGGTGGTCTGGCACAGATACGCAGTATTTT. Translation: CASSLGRWSGTDTQYF. This chain connects TRBV5-4 to TRBJ2-3, with D unclear. This CDR3 region has 16 residues. CDR1 is SGHNT and CDR2 is YYREEE in the germline V gene (reference sequence). Trimming cost V 0 bases and J 1 base, with 12 bases left between them.

This clonotype came up many times. This rearrangement joins TRBV29-1 to TRBJ2-3; either TRBD1 or TRBD2 may supply D (6 bases each). Trimming stripped 0 bases from V and 1 base from J, with 14 bases between. Germline CDR1 and CDR2: SQVTM and ANQGSEA. The CDR3 runs to 16 residues. As DNA, the CDR3 is TGCAGCGTTGAAGATACAGGGACTTTGGGCACAGATACGCAGTATTTT. Its protein is CSVEDTGTLGTDTQYF.

The V gene is TRBV13, the J gene TRBJ2-7, with D tentatively TRBD2 (6 bases). The germline V and J ends were trimmed by 5 bases and 6 bases, with 20 bases remaining between them. Germline CDR1 is PRHDT and CDR2 is FYEKMQ (reference sequence). The CDR3 length is 15 residues. For the CDR3, the DNA is TGTGCCAGCAGCCCGGAGGGGTTCGCTCGGATCGAGCAGTACTTC. It yields the protein CASSPEGFARIEQYF.

Only a few counts were recorded for this clonotype. V gene TRBV4-2 combines with J gene TRBJ2-3, with TRBD2 identical over 9 bases. Per germline, CDR1 LGHNA and CDR2 YNFKEQ. J was trimmed by 2 bases and V by 0 bases; bases with no gene match: 6. This CDR3 region has 17 residues. The CDR3 DNA reads as TGTGCCAGCAGCCAAGACGAGCTAGCGGGAACCACAGATACGCAGTATTTT. Residues: CASSQDELAGTTDTQYF.

This clonotype was counted only a few times. The chain employs TRBV6-4 and TRBJ2-3, with TRBD2 matching 15 bases. Trimming took 9 bases from V and 0 from J; bases not matched to a gene: 10. CDR3 size: 18 residues. Germline V CDR1 and CDR2: MRHNA, SNTAGT. CDR3 bases: TGTGCCAGACGGACTAGCGGGGGGGCCTCAACTAGCACAGATACGCAGTATTTT. Translation gives CARRTSGGASTSTDTQYF.

This clonotype was observed a few times. V is TRBV10-3 and J is TRBJ1-1, with no clear D. The CDR3 has 13 amino acids. Trimming removed 7 bases from V and 3 bases from J, with 12 bases in between. Germline loops: CDR1 ENHRY, CDR2 SYGVKD. CDR3 DNA: TGTGCCATCAACGAAAACTCGCACACTGAAGCTTTCTTT. This gives the protein CAINENSHTEAFF.

The genes are TRBV7-9 and TRBJ2-7, with D maybe TRBD2 (5 bases). V dropped 5 bases and J dropped 4 bases, with 15 bases sitting between them. This CDR3 is 14 amino acids long. Germline CDR1 SEHNR, CDR2 FQNEAQ (reference sequence). The CDR3 region is CASSPPGMEYEQYF. The CDR3 nucleotides are TGTGCCAGCAGCCCTCCGGGGATGGAATACGAGCAGTACTTC.

The gene calls are TRBV20-1 and TRBJ1-4, with 8 bases identical to TRBD1. The V segment lost 6 bases and the J segment 4 bases; nucleotides outside the gene matches: 10. The CDR3 contains 15 residues. Germline-derived CDR1 and CDR2 are DFQATT and SNEGSKA (reference sequence). The CDR3 region is CSATIPGQDNEKLFF. The CDR3, as DNA: TGCAGTGCCACTATACCGGGACAGGATAATGAAAAACTGTTTTTT.

The sample holds a few counts of this clonotype. This chain joins TRBV12-3 or TRBV12-4 and TRBJ1-1; possibly TRBD1 for D (6 bases). This CDR3 has 13 amino acids. V gave up 5 bases and J gave up 1 base, with 8 bases separating them. CDR3 protein: CASSIGGNTEAFF. The DNA for the CDR3 is TGTGCCAGCAGTATAGGGGGGAACACTGAAGCTTTCTTT.

The rearrangement links TRBV4-3 to TRBJ2-3; D is perhaps TRBD2 (5 bases). V dropped 0 bases and J dropped 0 bases, with 13 bases sitting between them. Germline CDR1 reads LGHNA; CDR2 reads YSLEER. The CDR3 runs to 17 residues. CDR3 nucleotide sequence: TGCGCCAGCAGCCAAGATCCGCTGAGACTAAGCACAGATACGCAGTATTTT. As protein: CASSQDPLRLSTDTQYF.

This clonotype was detected a few times. Here the CDR3 DNA reads TGTGCCAGCAACCGATGGATTTCTAGCACAGATACGCAGTATTTT. As protein: CASNRWISSTDTQYF. J is TRBJ2-3 and V is TRBV27; D not resolved. V was shortened by 7 bases and J by 0 bases, with 14 bases between the two germline ends. This CDR3 region has 15 residues. Germline CDR1 MNHEY, CDR2 SMNVEV (reference sequence).

In this sample, this clonotype turned up a few times. The chain joins TRBV20-1 to TRBJ2-3, with 8 bases identical to TRBD2. The CDR3 runs 16 residues. V was clipped by 1 base and J by 9 bases; unmatched bases: 15. The germline gives CDR1 DFQATT, CDR2 SNEGSKA (reference sequence). CDR3 amino acids: CSARGTSSGLVGTQYF. DNA for the CDR3: TGCAGTGCTAGAGGTACCTCTAGCGGGCTAGTAGGGACGCAGTATTTT.

This chain links TRBV4-1 with TRBJ2-1, with TRBD2 identical over 9 bases. The CDR3 is 16 residues long. CDR1 is MGHRA, CDR2 YSYEKL, per germline. Trimming at V came to 4 bases and at J to 7 bases, leaving 11 bases not matched to a gene. The DNA of the CDR3 is TGCGCCAGCAGCCTCCGGGAGCGGGGGGCGCCTAATGAGCAGTTCTTC. This translates into CASSLRERGAPNEQFF.

This clonotype has a handful of counts. The CDR3 DNA sequence: TGTGCCAGCAGCCAAGCGGTGCTTACTGAAGCTTTCTTT. Translating gives CASSQAVLTEAFF. The chain recombines TRBV14 with TRBJ1-1; D unclear. Trimming stripped 1 base from V and 5 bases from J, with 8 bases between. Germline CDR1 reads SGHDN; CDR2 reads FVKESK. The CDR3 has 13 amino acids.

For the CDR3, the DNA is TGTGCCAGCACTCGTCTAGCGGGGCCGAACACCGGGGAGCTGTTTTTT. It specifies CASTRLAGPNTGELFF. The chain recombines TRBV12-3 or TRBV12-4 with TRBJ2-2; 9 positions agree with TRBD2. The J segment lost 0 bases and the V segment lost 7 bases, leaving 6 bases of the junction unmatched. This CDR3 comprises 16 residues.

The chain uses TRBV5-1 and TRBJ2-1, with D possibly TRBD2 on 6 matching bases. In germline, CDR1 is SGHRS, CDR2 YFSETQ. V was pared by 7 bases and J by 5 bases, with 13 bases between. The CDR3 runs to 13 residues. The CDR3 is CASWASANNEQFF. The CDR3 DNA sequence: TGCGCCAGCTGGGCTAGCGCGAACAATGAGCAGTTCTTC.

V gene TRBV6-2 or TRBV6-3 combines with J gene TRBJ2-3; 8 positions match TRBD2. The V gene end was trimmed by 8 bases and the J gene end by 2 bases; junction bases not matched to a gene: 3. The germline V gene has CDR1 MNHEY and CDR2 SVGEGT. This CDR3 is 13 amino acids long. The CDR3 here is CASLSGTTDTQYF. CDR3 DNA sequence: TGTGCCAGCCTTAGCGGGACCACAGATACGCAGTATTTT.

The CDR3 sequence: CASSLVPRSFGANVLTF. The DNA for the CDR3 is TGTGCCAGCAGCTTGGTCCCCAGAAGCTTCGGGGCCAACGTCCTGACTTTC. The chain links TRBV5-6 to TRBJ2-6; D remains ambiguous. This CDR3 contains 17 residues. Between the trimmed V and J ends, which lost 0 bases and 4 bases, there was a span of 14 bases. CDR1 SGHDT and CDR2 YYEEEE come from the germline V gene. Full variable domain (rest looked up from reference TRBV5-6 and TRBJ2-6): DAGVTQSPTHLIKTRGQQVTLRCSPKSGHDTVSWYQQALGQGPQFIFQYYEEEERQRGNFPDRFSGHQFPNYSSELNVNALLLGDSALYLCASSLVPRSFGANVLTFGAGSRLTVL.

This sequence joins TRBV5-1 and TRBJ2-1; 10 nucleotides line up with TRBD2. Germline CDR1 SGHRS, CDR2 YFSETQ. The CDR3 extends over 16 amino acids. V lost 4 bases and J lost 3; bases outside the gene matches: 7. The CDR3 here is CASSPRIAGGYNEQFF. The CDR3 DNA reads TGCGCCAGCAGCCCCCGTATAGCGGGGGGCTACAATGAGCAGTTCTTC. The full variable domain, completed using reference TRBV5-1 and TRBJ2-1, is KAGVTQTPRYLIKTRGQQVTLSCSPISGHRSVSWYQQTPGQGLQFLFEYFSETQRNKGNFPGRFSGRQFSNSRSEMNVSTLELGDSALYLCASSPRIAGGYNEQFFGPGTRLTVL.

This chain connects TRBV20-1 to TRBJ2-1; 8 bases fit TRBD2. With V trimmed by 2 bases and J by 5 bases, 5 bases remained unmatched. The germline gives CDR1 DFQATT, CDR2 SNEGSKA (reference sequence). The CDR3 loop spans 14 amino acids. CDR3 coding DNA: TGCAGTGCTAGACTGACTAGCGCTCACAATGAGCAGTTCTTC. Encoded protein: CSARLTSAHNEQFF.

This clonotype was found a few times. This chain uses TRBV5-1 with TRBJ2-7; D not certain. The CDR3 sequence is 16 residues long. Trimming shortened V by 1 base and J by 0 bases, and 14 bases separated the two germline ends. From germline, CDR1 is SGHRS and CDR2 YFSETQ. The CDR3 bases are TGCGCCAGCAGCTTGACTTGGACGGATCCCTCCTACGAGCAGTACTTC. Protein sequence: CASSLTWTDPSYEQYF.

The rearrangement links TRBV29-1 to TRBJ2-1; D might be TRBD1 (7 bases). The CDR3 sequence is 15 residues long. V was pared by 6 bases and J by 5 bases, with 20 bases between. Germline loops: CDR1 SQVTM, CDR2 ANQGSEA. The CDR3 sequence is CSVGLDRVGDNEQFF. The CDR3 coding sequence is TGCAGCGTGGGACTTGACAGGGTTGGGGACAATGAGCAGTTCTTC.

This clonotype was recorded a few times. The chain recombines TRBV5-1 with TRBJ1-1; 8 bases fit TRBD1. The CDR3 has 16 amino acids. V shed 4 bases and J 0 bases; nucleotides not matched to a gene: 8. Germline V gene sequence: CDR1 SGHRS, CDR2 YFSETQ. CDR3 residues: CASSELTGALNTEAFF. DNA for the CDR3: TGCGCCAGCAGCGAATTGACAGGGGCATTGAACACTGAAGCTTTCTTT.

This clonotype has more than one count but fewer than ten. The chain carries TRBV14 and TRBJ2-1, with 8 bases identical to TRBD2. CDR3 length: 15 residues. CDR1 is SGHDN, CDR2 FVKESK, per germline. Unmatched junction bases numbered 2, after V lost 4 bases and J lost 0 bases. This chain's CDR3 is CASSPREGSYNEQFF. CDR3 nucleotides: TGTGCCAGCAGCCCCCGGGAGGGCTCCTACAATGAGCAGTTCTTC.